The T cell receptor beta chain under discussion was sequenced for a study of blood T cell repertoires in COVID-19. Per germline, CDR1 MNHEY and CDR2 SVGEGT. The J segment lost 5 bases and the V segment lost 2 bases, leaving 14 bases of the junction unmatched. The CDR3 has 18 residues. Here immunoSEQ multiplex PCR was the method, and the copy in TCRdb shows in-frame clones only, minus some. The table includes about 68,000 clones, around nine tenths detected once. V and J are TRBV6-2 or TRBV6-3 and TRBJ1-5; 8 nucleotides align to TRBD1. This clonotype originated in a human donor in a cohort sampled during active COVID-19. Sequencing was performed on peripheral blood. CDR3 amino acids: CASSYPSGRTGRDQPQHF. The CDR3 DNA reads TGTGCCAGCAGTTACCCCTCGGGTCGGACAGGGAGAGATCAGCCCCAGCATTTT.